The 21 T cell receptor beta chains below come from one sample, sequenced in a study of cytomegalovirus exposure and HLA in healthy donors. PCR used 60 Vbeta primers and 13 Jbeta primers. Some clones are missing from TCRdb's copy, which holds only in-frame ones; the method was immunoSEQ multiplex PCR. The profile covers just over 150,000 clones, with around four fifths appearing a single time and about 1.3% taken by the ten largest. Sequenced input: PBMCs. The origin of the receptors is a woman in her 30s in good health and CMV-seronegative.

Notes on this clone: The junction departs from the called germline gene at one end, perhaps through a read error. This chain connects TRBV7-9 to TRBJ2-2, with 12 bases identical to TRBD2. This CDR3 has 16 amino acids. Germline V lookup: CDR1 SEHNR, CDR2 FQNEAQ (reference sequence). DNA of the CDR3: TGTTCCAGCAGTCAGACTAGCGGGAGTAACACCGGGGAGCTGTTTTTT. This codes for CSSSQTSGSNTGELFF.

The V call is TRBV11-2, the J call TRBJ1-2, with 7 bases fitting TRBD1. CDR1 and CDR2 from the germline V gene are SGHAT and FQNNGV. The trim removed 1 base at V and 2 bases at J, leaving 4 bases unmatched. The CDR3 is 15 amino acids. This chain's CDR3 is CASSLGSTGNYGYTF. The CDR3 DNA reads TGTGCCAGCAGCTTAGGATCGACAGGGAACTATGGCTACACCTTC.

This clone was seen only once. This chain joins TRBV19 and TRBJ2-3; D is possibly TRBD2 (6 bases). The CDR3 totals 14 residues. Trimming shortened V by 7 bases and J by 2 bases, and 13 bases separated the two germline ends. Germline loops: CDR1 LNHDA, CDR2 SQIVND (reference sequence). CDR3 bases: TGTGCCAGTACCCTGGGACTTTTCACAGATACGCAGTATTTT. The encoded protein is CASTLGLFTDTQYF. Using reference TRBV19 and TRBJ2-3 for the parts outside the CDR3, the full variable domain is DGGITQSPKYLFRKEGQNVTLSCEQNLNHDAMYWYRQDPGQGLRLIYYSQIVNDFQKGDIAEGYSVSREKKESFPLTVTSAQKNPTAFYLCASTLGLFTDTQYFGPGTRLTVL.

The rearrangement links TRBV6-6 to TRBJ1-2; maybe TRBD1 (5 bases). Trimming took 7 bases from V and 4 from J, leaving 13 bases between them. The germline V gene encodes CDR1 MNHNY and CDR2 SVGAGI (reference sequence). The CDR3 covers 13 residues. In nucleotides, the CDR3 is TGTGCCAGCACCCGACTGGGGGGCTATGGCTACACCTTC. Amino acid sequence: CASTRLGGYGYTF.

The chain uses TRBV27 and TRBJ1-1; D remains unclear. CDR1 and CDR2 from the germline V gene are MNHEY and SMNVEV (reference sequence). The CDR3 has 15 amino acids. The ends were cut back, 5 bases at V and 3 bases at J, with 16 bases in the middle. CDR3 in amino acids: CASSSGQAPYTEAFF. DNA for the CDR3: TGTGCCAGCAGTAGTGGCCAGGCCCCGTACACTGAAGCTTTCTTT.

The chain carries TRBV30 and TRBJ2-3; D may be TRBD2 (5 bases). V lost 3 bases to trimming and J lost 5 bases, with 24 bases between them. This CDR3 has 17 residues. Germline V gives CDR1 GTSNPN, CDR2 SVGIG (reference sequence). The CDR3, as DNA: TGTGCCTGGAGGAACGCCGGGCTCCGGGGTCGGGGAGATACGCAGTATTTT. It codes for CAWRNAGLRGRGDTQYF.

The chain uses TRBV2 and TRBJ1-1, with a weak D call TRBD1 (6 bases). Germline V gene sequence: CDR1 SNHLY, CDR2 FYNNEI. Deletions cut 6 bases from V and 2 bases from J, with 10 bases between. The CDR3 extends over 13 amino acids. CDR3 sequence reads: CASSTQGNTEAFF. DNA of the CDR3: TGTGCCAGCAGCACACAGGGAAACACTGAAGCTTTCTTT.

This chain links TRBV27 with TRBJ1-4; 8 nucleotides match TRBD1. The junction had 4 bases not matched to a gene; V was cut back by 2 bases and J by 5 bases. The CDR3 runs to 15 residues. The V gene's germline CDR1 is MNHEY and CDR2 SMNVEV (reference sequence). This chain's CDR3 is CASSLGWDRNEKLFF. The CDR3 DNA sequence: TGTGCCAGCAGTTTAGGATGGGACAGGAATGAAAAACTGTTTTTT.

This clone was counted only a few times. The chain links TRBV5-1 to TRBJ1-1; 7 bases map to TRBD1. The CDR3 runs to 12 residues. Germline V gene sequence: CDR1 SGHRS, CDR2 YFSETQ. Trimming at V came to 5 bases and at J to 13 bases, leaving 11 bases not matched to a gene. CDR3 loop: CASSNPGQRSFF. DNA of the CDR3: TGCGCCAGCAGTAATCCGGGACAGAGGAGTTTCTTT.

The chain uses TRBV5-1 and TRBJ2-1; 10 nucleotides align to TRBD2. The CDR3 runs to 15 residues. CDR1 SGHRS and CDR2 YFSETQ come from the germline V gene. The ends lost 2 bases at V and 4 bases at J; junction bases unmatched: 3. CDR3 amino acids: CASSLSGGGYNEQFF. The CDR3, as DNA: TGCGCCAGCAGCTTAAGCGGGGGGGGGTACAATGAGCAGTTCTTC.

The chain combines TRBV5-1 with TRBJ2-1; 7 bases match TRBD1. The CDR3 covers 15 residues. Germline assignment: CDR1 SGHRS and CDR2 YFSETQ. Trimming took 0 bases from V and 6 from J; bases not matched to a gene: 6. In nucleotides, the CDR3 is TGCGCCAGCAGCTTGGGACAGGGACCGGCCAATGAGCAGTTCTTC. Amino acids: CASSLGQGPANEQFF. Full variable domain (rest looked up from reference TRBV5-1 and TRBJ2-1): KAGVTQTPRYLIKTRGQQVTLSCSPISGHRSVSWYQQTPGQGLQFLFEYFSETQRNKGNFPGRFSGRQFSNSRSEMNVSTLELGDSALYLCASSLGQGPANEQFFGPGTRLTVL.

This rearrangement joins TRBV18 to TRBJ1-3; 9 nucleotides match TRBD1. Germline trimming cut 3 bases from V and 2 bases from J; bases unmatched to any gene: 2. The CDR3 spans 15 residues. Germline loops: CDR1 KGHSH, CDR2 LQKENI. The CDR3 reads CASSPRQGAGNTIYF. CDR3 nucleotides: TGTGCCAGCTCACCTCGACAGGGGGCTGGAAACACCATATATTTT.

The chain has TRBV23-1 and TRBJ1-2, with D hard to call. TRBV23-1 counts as an open reading frame of uncertain function. The V end was cut by 4 bases, the J end by 6 bases, with 12 bases between. The length of the CDR3 is 13 residues. CDR3 DNA: TGCGCCAGCAGTCTGGGGAGGACGAATGGCTACACCTTC. Its protein is CASSLGRTNGYTF.

The chain couples TRBV6-6 to TRBJ1-1, with TRBD1 as a possible D gene (6 bases). The germline V gene has CDR1 MNHNY and CDR2 SVGAGI (reference sequence). V dropped 1 base and J dropped 0 bases, with 12 bases sitting between them. This CDR3 is built from 16 residues. CDR3 nucleotides: TGTGCCAGCAGTTACTTTCCGGGACACCTGAACACTGAAGCTTTCTTT. Translating gives CASSYFPGHLNTEAFF.

The chain employs TRBV19 and TRBJ1-5; TRBD1 aligns across 9 bases. V shed 1 base, J shed 6 bases, and the junction held 19 bases outside the gene matches. The germline gives CDR1 LNHDA, CDR2 SQIVND (reference sequence). This CDR3 region has 20 residues. DNA of the CDR3: TGTGCCAGTAGTATAGTCGGTAGAGTAGGGACAGGGCCGGGCGTTCAGCCCCAGCATTTT. Its protein is CASSIVGRVGTGPGVQPQHF.

The rearrangement uses TRBV9 and TRBJ2-5; 16 bases map to TRBD2. Germline V CDR1 and CDR2: SGDLS, YYNGEE. The CDR3 covers 17 residues. J was trimmed by 5 bases and V by 3 bases; bases with no gene match: 7. Here the CDR3 DNA reads TGTGCCAGCAGCGACGGGACTAGCGGGGGGGCAGGGGAGACCCAGTACTTC. Its protein is CASSDGTSGGAGETQYF.

To note about this clone: Its ends do not fully match the called genes, so a read error is possible. This rearrangement joins TRBV7-9 to TRBJ1-6; no firm D call. The germline V gene encodes CDR1 SEHNR and CDR2 FQNEAQ (reference sequence). The length of the CDR3 is 12 residues. The CDR3 protein is CSSSPGVVALHF. CDR3 DNA sequence: TGTTCCAGCAGCCCCGGGGTGGTCGCCCTCCACTTT.

The J gene is TRBJ2-5, the V gene TRBV30, with TRBD1 matching 11 bases. The J segment lost 5 bases and the V segment lost 3 bases, leaving 11 bases of the junction unmatched. Germline V gene sequence: CDR1 GTSNPN, CDR2 SVGIG (reference sequence). The CDR3 is made up of 16 amino acids. In DNA form, the CDR3 reads TGTGCCTGGAGCCCCCTCCGGACAGGGGGCGTGGAGACCCAGTACTTC. The encoded protein is CAWSPLRTGGVETQYF.

V is TRBV6-1 and J is TRBJ2-1; TRBD2 matches at 12 bases. Germline V lookup: CDR1 MNHNS, CDR2 SASEGT. V lost 2 bases to trimming and J lost 10 bases; unmatched junction nucleotides: 9. The CDR3 sequence is 16 residues long. For the CDR3, the DNA is TGTGCCAGCAGTGAAATTTGGACTAGCGGGATCGGGGAGCAGTTCTTC. Translated, it gives CASSEIWTSGIGEQFF.

The chain uses TRBV7-9 and TRBJ2-3, with TRBD2 matching over 11 bases. With 5 bases clipped from V and 0 bases from J, the junction kept 4 bases outside the gene matches. The CDR3 runs to 16 residues. CDR1 SEHNR and CDR2 FQNEAQ come from the germline V gene (reference sequence). The CDR3 here is CASSILAGASTDTQYF. The CDR3 nucleotides read TGTGCCAGCAGCATACTAGCGGGGGCCAGCACAGATACGCAGTATTTT.

This clone turned up a few times. The chain has TRBV14 and TRBJ2-5; D call uncertain. The germline CDR1 and CDR2 sequences are SGHDN and FVKESK. The CDR3 is 13 residues long. V was trimmed by 0 bases and J by 5 bases, leaving 7 bases between them. The CDR3 nucleotides are TGTGCCAGCAGCCAAGATTTCCGGGAGACCCAGTACTTC. Amino acid sequence: CASSQDFRETQYF.